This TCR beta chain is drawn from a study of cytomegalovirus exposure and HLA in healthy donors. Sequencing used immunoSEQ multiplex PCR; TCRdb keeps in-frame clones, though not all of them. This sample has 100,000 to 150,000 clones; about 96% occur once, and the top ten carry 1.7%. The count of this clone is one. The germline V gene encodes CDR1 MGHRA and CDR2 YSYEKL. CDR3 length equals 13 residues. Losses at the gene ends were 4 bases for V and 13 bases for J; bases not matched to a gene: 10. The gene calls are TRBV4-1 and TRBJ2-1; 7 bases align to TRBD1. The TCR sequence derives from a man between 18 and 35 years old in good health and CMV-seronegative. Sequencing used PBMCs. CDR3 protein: CASSRGQADPQFF. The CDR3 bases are TGCGCCAGCAGCCGCGGACAGGCCGATCCCCAGTTCTTC.